This is a list of T cell receptor beta chains from one sample in a study of CXCR3-negative and CXCR3-positive naive CD8 T cells. TCRdb reprocessed the 5' RACE reads; each CDR3 protein has one entry and no DNA is given. The sample's table shows about 150,000 distinct CDR3 sequences. Material: naive CXCR3+ CD8+ T cells from blood. The source is a human donor in good health. Some clones in this sample may be carry-over from other donors' samples. CDR3s include the opening cysteine and the closing phenylalanine or tryptophan. Clone size is stated in some rows and not others, as once, few, many or a class when expanded.

CDR3aa | abundance | j_gene | v_gene
CASSPRTSGSADTQYF | . | TRBJ2-3 | TRBV2
CASSFVGSTDTQYF | . | TRBJ2-3 | TRBV5-6
CSARAGERETQYF | . | TRBJ2-5 | TRBV20-1
CASRPTGATDTQYF | . | TRBJ2-3 | TRBV28
CSVLDYNEQFF | . | TRBJ2-1 | TRBV29-1
CASSQAGGSYNEQFF | . | TRBJ2-1 | TRBV4-1
CASSDQTGEPSRF | . | TRBJ2-1 | TRBV10-2
CASSLSYVEKAGNTIYF | . | TRBJ1-3 | TRBV13
CASSLLDRDAEAFF | . | TRBJ1-1 | TRBV28
CASSPSGRASDTQYF | . | TRBJ2-3 | TRBV28
CASSRSGTGGFLDSYEQYF | . | TRBJ2-7 | TRBV7-6
CASSLDPGAYGYTF | . | TRBJ1-2 | TRBV7-2
CASSLASSGSFGEQYF | . | TRBJ2-7 | TRBV7-6
CASSVETGYEQYF | . | TRBJ2-7 | TRBV28
CASTSNYEQYF | . | TRBJ2-7 | TRBV6-2/TRBV6-3
CAWSVPGLNTDTQYF | . | TRBJ2-3 | TRBV30
CASSPGLGTDTQYF | . | TRBJ2-3 | TRBV7-2
CASSARGSGANVLTF | . | TRBJ2-6 | TRBV25-1
CASSPAGHYEQYF | . | TRBJ2-7 | TRBV12-3/TRBV12-4
CATSDSNGENNEQFF | . | TRBJ2-1 | TRBV24-1
CASSLVGPGTQYF | . | TRBJ2-3 | TRBV7-9
CSALTPSDRGEQFF | . | TRBJ2-1 | TRBV29-1
CASSLSEIYEQYF | . | TRBJ2-7 | TRBV28
CASSHPLAGGVYNEQFF | . | TRBJ2-1 | TRBV3-1
CASSPPGRSRVSPLHF | . | TRBJ1-6 | TRBV23-1
CASSFPGRDVTETQYF | . | TRBJ2-5 | TRBV7-9
CASSQALGEEIQYF | . | TRBJ2-5 | TRBV4-2
CASSLGLGTTYEQYF | . | TRBJ2-7 | TRBV7-9
CASSLVIAVTSYNEQFF | . | TRBJ2-1 | TRBV7-8
CASTLFGNDPYNEQFF | . | TRBJ2-1 | TRBV7-8
CASARAPDEQYF | . | TRBJ2-7 | TRBV12-5
CASSLEELTDTQYF | . | TRBJ2-3 | TRBV7-9
CASSQASYEQYF | . | TRBJ2-7 | TRBV3-1
CASSPTSPPYNEQFF | . | TRBJ2-1 | TRBV6-5
CSVDSQGNTEAFF | . | TRBJ1-1 | TRBV29-1
CSVAGSNEQFF | . | TRBJ2-1 | TRBV29-1
CASSSWFSNQPQHF | . | TRBJ1-5 | TRBV5-5
CASSPDSNNYGYTF | . | TRBJ1-2 | TRBV27
CASSSETGLNTGELFF | . | TRBJ2-2 | TRBV12-3/TRBV12-4
CASSLSSRLAGASGTQYF | . | TRBJ2-3 | TRBV27
CASSQDTVWTAVADTQYF | . | TRBJ2-3 | TRBV14
CAIRTPTGTDTQYF | . | TRBJ2-3 | TRBV10-3
CASSPGQGAYEQYF | medium-sized | TRBJ2-7 | TRBV28